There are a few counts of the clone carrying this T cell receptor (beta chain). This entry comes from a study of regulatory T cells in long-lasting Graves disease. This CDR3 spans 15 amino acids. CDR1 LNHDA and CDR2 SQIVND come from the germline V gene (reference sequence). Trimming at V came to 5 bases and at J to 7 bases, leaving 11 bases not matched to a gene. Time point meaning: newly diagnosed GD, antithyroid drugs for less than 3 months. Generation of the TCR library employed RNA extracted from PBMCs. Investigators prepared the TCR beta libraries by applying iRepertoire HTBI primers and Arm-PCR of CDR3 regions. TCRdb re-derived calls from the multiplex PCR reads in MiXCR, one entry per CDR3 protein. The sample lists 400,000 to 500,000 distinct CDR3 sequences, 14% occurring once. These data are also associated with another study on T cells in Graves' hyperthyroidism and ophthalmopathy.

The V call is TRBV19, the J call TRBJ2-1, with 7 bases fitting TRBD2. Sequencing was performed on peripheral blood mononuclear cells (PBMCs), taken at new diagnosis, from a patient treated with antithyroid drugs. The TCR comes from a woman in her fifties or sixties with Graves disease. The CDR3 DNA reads TGTGCCAGTAGTCCGTGGGGGACTAATGCAAATGAGCAGTTCTTC. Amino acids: CASSPWGTNANEQFF. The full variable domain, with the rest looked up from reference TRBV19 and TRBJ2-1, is DGGITQSPKYLFRKEGQNVTLSCEQNLNHDAMYWYRQDPGQGLRLIYYSQIVNDFQKGDIAEGYSVSREKKESFPLTVTSAQKNPTAFYLCASSPWGTNANEQFFGPGTRLTVL.